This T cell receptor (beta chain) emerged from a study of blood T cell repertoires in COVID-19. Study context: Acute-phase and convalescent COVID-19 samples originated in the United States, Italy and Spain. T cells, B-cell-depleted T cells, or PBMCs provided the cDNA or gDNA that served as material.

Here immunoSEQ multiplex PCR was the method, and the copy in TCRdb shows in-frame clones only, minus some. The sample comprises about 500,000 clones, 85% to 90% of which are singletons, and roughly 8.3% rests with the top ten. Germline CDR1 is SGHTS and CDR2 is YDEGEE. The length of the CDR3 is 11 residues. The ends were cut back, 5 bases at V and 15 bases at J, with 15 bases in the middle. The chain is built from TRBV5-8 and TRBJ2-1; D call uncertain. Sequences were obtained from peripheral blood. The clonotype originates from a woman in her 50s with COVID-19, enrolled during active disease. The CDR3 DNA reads TGTGCCAGCAGTCCCCGTCGACAACCGTTCTTC. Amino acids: CASSPRRQPFF.